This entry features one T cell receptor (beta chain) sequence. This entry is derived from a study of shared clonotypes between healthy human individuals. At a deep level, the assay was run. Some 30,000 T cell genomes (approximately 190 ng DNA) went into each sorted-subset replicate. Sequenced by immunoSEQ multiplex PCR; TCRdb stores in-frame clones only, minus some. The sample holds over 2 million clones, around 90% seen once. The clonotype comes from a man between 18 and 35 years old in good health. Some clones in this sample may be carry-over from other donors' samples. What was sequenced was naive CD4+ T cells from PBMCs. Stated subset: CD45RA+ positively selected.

This CDR3 reads CASSFGTAQTNEKLFF. In DNA form, the CDR3 reads TGTGCCAGCAGCTTCGGGACAGCCCAAACTAATGAAAAACTGTTTTTT. This rearrangement joins TRBV11-2 to TRBJ1-4; TRBD1 matches at 7 bases. There are 16 residues in the CDR3. Trimming took 3 bases from V and 1 from J; bases not matched to a gene: 5. CDR1 and CDR2 (germline): SGHAT, FQNNGV.